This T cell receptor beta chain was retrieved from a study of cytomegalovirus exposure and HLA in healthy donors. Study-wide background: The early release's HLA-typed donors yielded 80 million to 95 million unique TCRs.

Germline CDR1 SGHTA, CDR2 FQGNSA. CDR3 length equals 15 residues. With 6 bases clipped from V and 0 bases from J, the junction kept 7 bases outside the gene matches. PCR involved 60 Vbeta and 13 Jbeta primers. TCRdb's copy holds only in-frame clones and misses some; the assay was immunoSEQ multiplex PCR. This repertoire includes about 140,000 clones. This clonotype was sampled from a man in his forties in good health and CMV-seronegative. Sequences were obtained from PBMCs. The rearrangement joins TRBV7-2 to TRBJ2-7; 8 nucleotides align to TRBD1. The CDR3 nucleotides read TGTGCCAGCAGTCAGAGACAGGGGAGCTCCTACGAGCAGTACTTC. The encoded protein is CASSQRQGSSYEQYF. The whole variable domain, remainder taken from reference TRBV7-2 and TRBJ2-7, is GAGVSQSPSNKVTEKGKDVELRCDPISGHTALYWYRQSLGQGLEFLIYFQGNSAPDKSGLPSDRFSAERTGGSVSTLTIQRTQQEDSAVYLCASSQRQGSSYEQYFGPGTRLTVT.